These 29 T cell receptor beta chains were sequenced from one sample in a study of shared T cell receptors in the human thymus. TCRdb's copy holds only in-frame clones and misses some; the assay was immunoSEQ multiplex PCR. The data contain approximately 490,000 clones, about four fifths of them singletons. The same sample was also used in a study of human thymus T cells.

The specimen sequenced was thymocytes. These receptors were obtained from a boy in the first two years of life with a congenital heart defect.

This clone appeared a few times. The chain links TRBV7-2 to TRBJ2-5, with D unclear. V shed 1 base and J shed 5 bases, with 23 bases lying between them. The CDR3 is made up of 18 amino acids. Germline lookup yields CDR1 SGHTA and CDR2 FQGNSA. The CDR3 DNA sequence: TGTGCCAGCAGCTTAGTCCCCCAGCGCTACCCAACGAGGGAGACCCAGTACTTC. Its translation is CASSLVPQRYPTRETQYF.

This clone was detected only a few times. This chain uses TRBV30 with TRBJ2-7; the D gene is possibly TRBD1 (5 bases). The CDR3 length is 14 residues. Germline loops: CDR1 GTSNPN, CDR2 SVGIG (reference sequence). Trimming removed 0 bases from V and 3 bases from J, with 12 bases in between. CDR3 region: CAWSVPDTGYEQYF. The CDR3 bases are TGTGCCTGGAGTGTACCGGACACTGGCTACGAGCAGTACTTC.

The J gene is TRBJ2-4, the V gene TRBV28; perhaps TRBD2 as D (7 bases). Germline values: CDR1 MDHEN, CDR2 SYDVKM. The CDR3 has 19 amino acids. Trimming shortened V by 5 bases and J by 2 bases, and 25 bases separated the two germline ends. The CDR3 sequence: CASSPTGPIQGGSKNIQYF. The CDR3 DNA is TGTGCCAGCAGTCCTACAGGGCCCATACAGGGAGGGTCCAAAAACATTCAGTACTTC. Drawing the rest from reference TRBV28 and TRBJ2-4, the complete variable domain is DVKVTQSSRYLVKRTGEKVFLECVQDMDHENMFWYRQDPGLGLRLIYFSYDVKMKEKGDIPEGYSVSREKKERFSLILESASTNQTSMYLCASSPTGPIQGGSKNIQYFGAGTRLSVL.

This clone is a singleton in its sample. The chain carries TRBV7-9 and TRBJ2-5, with a possible D match to TRBD1 (6 bases). Gene TRBJ2-7 matches the end of the DNA better, so the J call may be wrong. CDR3 size: 15 residues. Per germline, CDR1 SEHNR and CDR2 FQNEAQ (reference sequence). CDR3 coding DNA: TGTGCCAGCAGCTTAGGGACAGCGAGCTCCTACGAGCAGTACTTC. Its protein is CASSLGTASSYEQYF.

The V gene is TRBV4-2, the J gene TRBJ1-2; perhaps TRBD1 as D (5 bases). V was clipped by 5 bases and J by 8 bases, with 21 bases between them. The CDR3 extends over 15 amino acids. In germline, CDR1 is LGHNA, CDR2 YNFKEQ. The CDR3 region is CASSAEGRQPWGYTF. In DNA form, the CDR3 reads TGTGCCAGCAGCGCCGAGGGGAGGCAGCCTTGGGGCTACACCTTC.

This chain uses TRBV14 with TRBJ2-1; D may be TRBD2 (6 bases). Germline CDR1 SGHDN, CDR2 FVKESK. V was shortened by 4 bases and J by 13 bases, with 20 bases between the two germline ends. There are 14 residues in the CDR3. CDR3 DNA: TGTGCCAGCAGCCGCATATGGGGACTCGGAATACAGTTCTTC. Translating it yields CASSRIWGLGIQFF.

V usage is TRBV29-1 and J usage is TRBJ2-5; maybe TRBD2 (6 bases). The CDR3 extends over 13 amino acids. Per the germline V gene, CDR1 is SQVTM and CDR2 is ANQGSEA. V lost 5 bases and J lost 1, with 11 bases in between. The CDR3, as DNA: TGCAGCGTTTCCCGGACTATCCAAGAGACCCAGTACTTC. It encodes CSVSRTIQETQYF.

V and J are TRBV30 and TRBJ2-7; 14 bases match TRBD2. The germline CDR1 and CDR2 sequences are GTSNPN and SVGIG (reference sequence). The CDR3 loop spans 18 amino acids. With V trimmed by 3 bases and J by 2 bases, 12 bases remained unmatched. In DNA, the CDR3 is TGTGCCTGGAGGCCCCCCAAGACTAGCGGGAGGGAGGCCTACGAGCAGTACTTC. Amino acids: CAWRPPKTSGREAYEQYF.

The chain links TRBV5-6 to TRBJ1-1; D may be TRBD1 (5 bases). Trimming took 0 bases from V and 1 from J, leaving 22 bases between them. In germline, CDR1 is SGHDT, CDR2 YYEEEE. This CDR3 contains 19 residues. The CDR3 here is CASSLVPRGVGRRNTEAFF. CDR3 bases: TGTGCCAGCAGCTTGGTACCCCGCGGGGTGGGGCGTCGGAACACTGAAGCTTTCTTT.

The genes are TRBV4-3 and TRBJ2-7, with TRBD1 identical over 10 bases. Germline assignment: CDR1 LGHNA and CDR2 YSLEER. The CDR3 has 14 amino acids. After removal of 4 bases from V and 5 bases from J, the junction contained 5 bases not matched to a gene. The CDR3 here is CASSRDRGLDEQYF. In DNA, the CDR3 is TGCGCCAGCAGCCGAGACAGGGGGCTCGACGAGCAGTACTTC.

V usage is TRBV7-2 and J usage is TRBJ2-7; 9 bases agree with TRBD2. Losses at the gene ends were 4 bases for V and 3 bases for J; bases not matched to a gene: 7. CDR3 size: 15 residues. CDR1 SGHTA and CDR2 FQGNSA come from the germline V gene. CDR3 sequence (DNA): TGTGCCAGCAGCTGGGTTGGCGGGAGGGGCTACGAGCAGTACTTC. Translating gives CASSWVGGRGYEQYF.

The DNA of the CDR3 is TGCGCCAGCAGCCAAGATTGGGGACTAGCGAGGCCAGATACGCAGTATTTT. Residues: CASSQDWGLARPDTQYF. V is TRBV4-3 and J is TRBJ2-3; TRBD2 matches at 10 bases. The CDR3 has 17 residues. Germline values: CDR1 LGHNA, CDR2 YSLEER. V was clipped by 0 bases and J by 4 bases; unmatched bases: 7.

This clone was found a few times. The rearrangement uses TRBV20-1 and TRBJ2-5; D gene ambiguous. Trimming left V 1 base short and J 3 bases short, with 3 bases between. This CDR3 contains 11 residues. The germline CDR1 and CDR2 sequences are DFQATT and SNEGSKA (reference sequence). CDR3 residues: CSARVEETQYF. The CDR3, as DNA: TGCAGTGCTAGAGTAGAAGAGACCCAGTACTTC.

A few counts support this clone. V gene TRBV2 combines with J gene TRBJ2-3; D is perhaps TRBD1 (6 bases). The CDR3 loop spans 14 amino acids. V lost 6 bases to trimming and J lost 3 bases, with 13 bases between them. Germline V gene sequence: CDR1 SNHLY, CDR2 FYNNEI. The CDR3: CASRMGQGTDTQYF. CDR3 bases: TGTGCCAGCAGGATGGGGCAGGGGACAGATACGCAGTATTTT.

The chain has TRBV27 and TRBJ1-1, with unresolved D. This CDR3 spans 14 amino acids. V lost 4 bases and J lost 2, with 11 bases in between. CDR1 is MNHEY and CDR2 is SMNVEV in the germline V gene (reference sequence). CDR3 in DNA: TGTGCCAGCAGTTCCTGGGCCGCCAACACTGAAGCTTTCTTT. Translated, it gives CASSSWAANTEAFF.

This sequence joins TRBV21-1 and TRBJ2-7; the table gives TRBD2 as D, unverified against the DNA. TRBV21-1 is described as a pseudogene. This CDR3 has 14 amino acids. CDR3 DNA sequence: TGTGCCAGCAGCAAAACCATGGGGAGGAGCGAGCAGTACTTC. This codes for CASSKTMGRSEQYF.

The chain links TRBV6-4 to TRBJ2-3; a weak D match, TRBD2 (5 bases). This CDR3 has 15 amino acids. V was clipped by 2 bases and J by 2 bases, with 11 bases between them. Per germline, CDR1 MRHNA and CDR2 SNTAGT. CDR3 sequence (DNA): TGTGCCAGCAGTGACAGGAGCGGACCCACAGATACGCAGTATTTT. This sequence encodes CASSDRSGPTDTQYF.

V usage is TRBV6-5 and J usage is TRBJ2-5, with D possibly matching TRBD2 (6 bases). This CDR3 comprises 15 residues. Trimming removed 6 bases from V and 1 base from J, with 15 bases in between. Germline V lookup: CDR1 MNHEY, CDR2 SVGAGI. The CDR3 region is CASRAWGESQETQYF. CDR3 nucleotide sequence: TGTGCCAGCAGGGCCTGGGGGGAGAGCCAAGAGACCCAGTACTTC.

This clone has a handful of counts. The chain links TRBV28 to TRBJ2-5; TRBD1 matches at 10 bases. The CDR3 spans 15 residues. V was clipped by 3 bases and J by 1 base; unmatched bases: 2. CDR1 and CDR2 (germline): MDHEN, SYDVKM. The CDR3 loop is CASSFRDRGQETQYF. Here the CDR3 DNA reads TGTGCCAGCAGTTTCCGGGACAGGGGCCAAGAGACCCAGTACTTC.

The V gene is TRBV4-1, the J gene TRBJ2-3; TRBD1 might be the D (6 bases). The CDR3 length is 16 residues. V gave up 1 base and J gave up 2 bases, with 13 bases separating them. The germline V gene has CDR1 MGHRA and CDR2 YSYEKL. The CDR3 spells CASSQVGARFTDTQYF. The CDR3 bases are TGCGCCAGCAGCCAAGTGGGGGCACGGTTCACAGATACGCAGTATTTT.

The V gene is TRBV7-2, the J gene TRBJ2-7, with 8 nucleotides matching TRBD1. The germline gives CDR1 SGHTA, CDR2 FQGNSA. The CDR3 covers 16 residues. With 0 bases clipped from V and 2 bases from J, the junction kept 6 bases outside the gene matches. The CDR3 bases are TGTGCCAGCAGCTTAGCGGGGCAGGGGGCCCCCTACGAGCAGTACTTC. Translated: CASSLAGQGAPYEQYF. Filled out from reference TRBV7-2 and TRBJ2-7, the complete variable domain reads GAGVSQSPSNKVTEKGKDVELRCDPISGHTALYWYRQSLGQGLEFLIYFQGNSAPDKSGLPSDRFSAERTGGSVSTLTIQRTQQEDSAVYLCASSLAGQGAPYEQYFGPGTRLTVT.

This clone was counted a few times. V usage is TRBV21-1 and J usage is TRBJ1-5; the tabulated D call, TRBD1, remains unverified against the DNA. TRBV21-1 is a known pseudogene. The CDR3 contains 16 residues. The CDR3 spells CASSKGAAFSNQPQHF. DNA for the CDR3: TGTGCCAGCAGCAAAGGGGCAGCCTTTAGCAATCAGCCCCAGCATTTT.

The chain couples TRBV19 to TRBJ2-7; 8 bases are a match to TRBD2. Trimming at V came to 9 bases and at J to 4 bases, leaving 14 bases not matched to a gene. Germline values: CDR1 LNHDA, CDR2 SQIVND (reference sequence). The CDR3 is 15 amino acids. CDR3 nucleotide sequence: TGTGCCAGCACCATCCGGGCGGGAGGAGGATACGAGCAGTACTTC. It specifies CASTIRAGGGYEQYF. The complete variable domain, with remaining parts taken from reference TRBV19 and TRBJ2-7, reads DGGITQSPKYLFRKEGQNVTLSCEQNLNHDAMYWYRQDPGQGLRLIYYSQIVNDFQKGDIAEGYSVSREKKESFPLTVTSAQKNPTAFYLCASTIRAGGGYEQYFGPGTRLTVT.

The chain uses TRBV30 and TRBJ2-7; TRBD2 matches at 9 bases. The ends lost 7 bases at V and 5 bases at J; junction bases unmatched: 9. The CDR3 has 13 residues. Per the germline V gene, CDR1 is GTSNPN and CDR2 is SVGIG (reference sequence). This CDR3 reads CAFWGLASHEQYF. CDR3 nucleotide sequence: TGTGCCTTTTGGGGACTAGCATCCCACGAGCAGTACTTC.

This clone turned up a few times. The chain combines TRBV28 with TRBJ2-1; D is unclear. The CDR3 is 14 amino acids. Per the germline V gene, CDR1 is MDHEN and CDR2 is SYDVKM. V dropped 1 base and J dropped 5 bases, with 9 bases sitting between them. The CDR3 loop is CASSLSRVDNEQFF. The CDR3, as DNA: TGTGCCAGCAGTTTATCTAGAGTTGACAATGAGCAGTTCTTC.

The chain combines TRBV28 with TRBJ1-1; D call uncertain. The CDR3 totals 16 residues. Germline CDR1 MDHEN, CDR2 SYDVKM. V lost 3 bases and J lost 0, with 14 bases in between. The CDR3 loop is CASSFDFQAMNTEAFF. CDR3 bases: TGTGCCAGCAGTTTTGATTTCCAGGCAATGAACACTGAAGCTTTCTTT.

DNA for the CDR3: TGTGCCAGCAGTCTAAGGACTAGCGGTAGCACAGATACGCAGTATTTT. It translates to CASSLRTSGSTDTQYF. The rearrangement links TRBV27 to TRBJ2-3; 10 bases match TRBD2. CDR3 length equals 16 residues. CDR1 MNHEY and CDR2 SMNVEV come from the germline V gene (reference sequence). After removal of 5 bases from V and 0 bases from J, the junction contained 5 bases not matched to a gene.

The chain is built from TRBV29-1 and TRBJ2-2, with 8 bases matching TRBD2. CDR3 length: 15 amino acids. V trimming: 7 bases; J trimming: 1 base; junction bases outside the gene matches: 8. Per the germline V gene, CDR1 is SQVTM and CDR2 is ANQGSEA. The DNA of the CDR3 is TGCAGCGCCGCCCCTAGCGGGCAGAACACCGGGGAGCTGTTTTTT. This codes for CSAAPSGQNTGELFF.

This clone was counted a single time. The V call is TRBV2, the J call TRBJ1-2; 7 bases line up with TRBD1. CDR1 is SNHLY and CDR2 is FYNNEI in the germline V gene. J lost 8 bases, V lost 6 bases, and 12 bases had no gene match. The CDR3 sequence is 14 residues long. CDR3 sequence: CASRATGEFEGYTF. In DNA, the CDR3 is TGTGCCAGCAGGGCTACAGGGGAATTTGAAGGCTACACCTTC.